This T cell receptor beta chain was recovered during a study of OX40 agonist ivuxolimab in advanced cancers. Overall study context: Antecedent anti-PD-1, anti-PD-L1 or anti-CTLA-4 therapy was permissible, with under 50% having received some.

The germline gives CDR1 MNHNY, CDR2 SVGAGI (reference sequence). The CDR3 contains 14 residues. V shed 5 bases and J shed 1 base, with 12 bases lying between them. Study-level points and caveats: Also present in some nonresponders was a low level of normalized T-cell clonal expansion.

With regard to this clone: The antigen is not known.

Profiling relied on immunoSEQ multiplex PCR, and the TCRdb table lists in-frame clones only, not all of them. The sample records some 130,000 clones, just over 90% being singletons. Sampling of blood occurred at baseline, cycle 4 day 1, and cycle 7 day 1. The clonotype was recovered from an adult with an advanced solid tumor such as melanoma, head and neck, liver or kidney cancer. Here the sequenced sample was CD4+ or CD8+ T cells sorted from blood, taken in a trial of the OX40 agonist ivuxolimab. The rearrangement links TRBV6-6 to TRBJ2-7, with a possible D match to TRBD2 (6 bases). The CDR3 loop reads CASSPERASYEQYF. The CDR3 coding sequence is TGTGCCAGCAGTCCCGAGCGGGCATCCTACGAGCAGTACTTC.